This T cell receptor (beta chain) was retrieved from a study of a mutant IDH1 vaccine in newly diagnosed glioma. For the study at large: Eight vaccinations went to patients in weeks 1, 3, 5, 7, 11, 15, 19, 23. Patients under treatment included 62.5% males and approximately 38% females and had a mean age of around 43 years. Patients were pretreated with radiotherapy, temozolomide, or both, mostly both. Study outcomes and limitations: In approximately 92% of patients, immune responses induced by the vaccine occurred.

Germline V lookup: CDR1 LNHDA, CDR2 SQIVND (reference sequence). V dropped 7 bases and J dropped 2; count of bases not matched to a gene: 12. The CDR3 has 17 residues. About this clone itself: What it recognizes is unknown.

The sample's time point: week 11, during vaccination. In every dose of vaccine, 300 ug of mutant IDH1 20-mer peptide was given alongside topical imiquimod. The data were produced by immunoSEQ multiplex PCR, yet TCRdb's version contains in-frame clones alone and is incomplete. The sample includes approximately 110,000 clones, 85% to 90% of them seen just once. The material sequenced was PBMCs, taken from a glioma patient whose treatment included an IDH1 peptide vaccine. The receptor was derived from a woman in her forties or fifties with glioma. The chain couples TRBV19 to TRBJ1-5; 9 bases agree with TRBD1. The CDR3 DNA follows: TGTGCCAGTATGGGGGGACAGGGCCTTTTTGGCAATCAGCCCCAGCATTTT. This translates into CASMGGQGLFGNQPQHF.